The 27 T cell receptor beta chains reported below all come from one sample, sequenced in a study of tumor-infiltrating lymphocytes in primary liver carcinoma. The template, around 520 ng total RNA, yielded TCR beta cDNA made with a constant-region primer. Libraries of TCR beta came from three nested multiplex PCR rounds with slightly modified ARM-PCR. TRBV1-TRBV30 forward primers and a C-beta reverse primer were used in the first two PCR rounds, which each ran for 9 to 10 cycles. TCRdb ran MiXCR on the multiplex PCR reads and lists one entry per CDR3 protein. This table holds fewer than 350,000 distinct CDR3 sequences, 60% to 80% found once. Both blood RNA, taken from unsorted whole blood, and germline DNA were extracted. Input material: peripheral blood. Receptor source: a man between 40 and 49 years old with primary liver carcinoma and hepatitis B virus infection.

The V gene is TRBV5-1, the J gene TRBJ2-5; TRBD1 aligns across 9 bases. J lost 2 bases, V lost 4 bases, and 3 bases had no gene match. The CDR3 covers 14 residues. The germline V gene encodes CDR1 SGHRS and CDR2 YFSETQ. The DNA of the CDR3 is TGCGCCAGCAGCGGTGGGACAGGGCAAGAGACCCAGTACTTC. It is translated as CASSGGTGQETQYF.

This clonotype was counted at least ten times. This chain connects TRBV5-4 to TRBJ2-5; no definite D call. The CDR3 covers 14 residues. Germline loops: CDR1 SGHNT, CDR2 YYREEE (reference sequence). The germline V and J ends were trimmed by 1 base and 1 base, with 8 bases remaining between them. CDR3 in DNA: TGTGCCAGCAGCTTGCTTGCGATCCAAGAGACCCAGTACTTC. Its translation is CASSLLAIQETQYF.

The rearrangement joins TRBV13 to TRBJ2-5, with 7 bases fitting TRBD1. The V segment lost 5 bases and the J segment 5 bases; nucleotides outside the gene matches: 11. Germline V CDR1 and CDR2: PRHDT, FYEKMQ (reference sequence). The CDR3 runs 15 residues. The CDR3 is CASSKWMGQPETQYF. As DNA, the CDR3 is TGTGCCAGCAGCAAATGGATGGGACAGCCGGAGACCCAGTACTTC.

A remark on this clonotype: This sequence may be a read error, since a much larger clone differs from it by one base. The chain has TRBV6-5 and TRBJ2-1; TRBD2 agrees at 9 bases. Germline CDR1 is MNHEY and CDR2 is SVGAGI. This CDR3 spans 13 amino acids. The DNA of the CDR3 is TGTGCCAGCAGTTGGCGGGAGGGCGACGAGCGGTTCTTC. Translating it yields CASSWREGDERFF.

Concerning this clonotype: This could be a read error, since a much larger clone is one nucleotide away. CDR3 sequence reads: CSVNTGNDYNEPFF. The CDR3 coding sequence is TGCAGCGTTAATACAGGGAATGACTACAATGAGCCGTTCTTC. The chain is built from TRBV29-1 and TRBJ2-1, with D perhaps matching TRBD1 (6 bases). The length of the CDR3 is 14 residues. Germline CDR1 is SQVTM and CDR2 is ANQGSEA.

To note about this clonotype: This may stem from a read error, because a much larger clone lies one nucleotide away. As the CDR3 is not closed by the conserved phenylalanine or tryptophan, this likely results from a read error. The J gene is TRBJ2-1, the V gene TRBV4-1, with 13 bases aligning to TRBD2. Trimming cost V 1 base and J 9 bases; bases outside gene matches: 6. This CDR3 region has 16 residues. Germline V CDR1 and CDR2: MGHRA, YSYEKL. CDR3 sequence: CASSQVTSGGEGEQFI. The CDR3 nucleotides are TGCGCCAGCAGCCAAGTTACTAGCGGGGGGGAAGGTGAGCAGTTCATC.

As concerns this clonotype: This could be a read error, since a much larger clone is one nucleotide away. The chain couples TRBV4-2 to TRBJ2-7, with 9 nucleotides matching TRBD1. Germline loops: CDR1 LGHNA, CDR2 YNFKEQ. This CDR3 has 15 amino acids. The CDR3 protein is CASSPAGTGTYKQYF. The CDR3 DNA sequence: TGTGCCAGCAGCCCGGCCGGGACAGGGACCTACAAGCAGTACTTC.

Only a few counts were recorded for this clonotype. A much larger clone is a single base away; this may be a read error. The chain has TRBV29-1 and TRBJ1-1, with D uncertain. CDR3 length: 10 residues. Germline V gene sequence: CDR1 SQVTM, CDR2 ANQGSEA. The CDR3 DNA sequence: TGCAGCGTTGTCGCGTTGGAAGCTCTCTTT. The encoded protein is CSVVALEALF. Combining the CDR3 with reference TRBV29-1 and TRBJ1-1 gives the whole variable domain SAVISQKPSRDICQRGTSLTIQCQVDSQVTMMFWYRQQPGQSLTLIATANQGSEATYESGFVIDKFPISRPNLTFSTLTVSNMSPEDSSIYLCSVVALEALFGQGTRLTVV.

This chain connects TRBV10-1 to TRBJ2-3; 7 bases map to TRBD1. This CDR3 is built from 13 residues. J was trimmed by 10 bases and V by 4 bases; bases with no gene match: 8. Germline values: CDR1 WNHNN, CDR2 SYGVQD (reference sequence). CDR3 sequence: CASSGLRDSAQYF. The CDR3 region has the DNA TGCGCCAGCAGTGGGCTCCGGGACAGCGCGCAGTATTTT.

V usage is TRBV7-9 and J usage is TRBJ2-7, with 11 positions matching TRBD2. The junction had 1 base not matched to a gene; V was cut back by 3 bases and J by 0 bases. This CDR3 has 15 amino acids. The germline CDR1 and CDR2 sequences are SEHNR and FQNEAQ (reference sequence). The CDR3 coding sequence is TGTGCCAGCAGCTTGGGACTAGCGGTCTCCTACGAGCAGTACTTC. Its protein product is CASSLGLAVSYEQYF. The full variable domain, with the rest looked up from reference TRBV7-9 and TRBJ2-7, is DTGVSQNPRHKITKRGQNVTFRCDPISEHNRLYWYRQTLGQGPEFLTYFQNEAQLEKSRLLSDRFSAERPKGSFSTLEIQRTEQGDSAMYLCASSLGLAVSYEQYFGPGTRLTVT.

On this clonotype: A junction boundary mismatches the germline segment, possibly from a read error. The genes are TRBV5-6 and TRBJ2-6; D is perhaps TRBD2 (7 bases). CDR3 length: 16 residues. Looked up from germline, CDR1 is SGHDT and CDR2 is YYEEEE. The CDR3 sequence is CASSLGLGRGADVLTF. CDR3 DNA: TGTGCCAGCAGCTTAGGGCTGGGGAGGGGGGCCGACGTCCTGACTTTC.

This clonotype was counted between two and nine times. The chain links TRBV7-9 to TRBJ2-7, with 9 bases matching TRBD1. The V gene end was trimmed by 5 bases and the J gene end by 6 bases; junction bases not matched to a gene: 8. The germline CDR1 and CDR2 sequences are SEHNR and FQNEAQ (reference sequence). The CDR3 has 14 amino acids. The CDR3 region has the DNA TGTGCCAGCAGCGAGACAGGGGGAGTCGGCGAGCAGTACTTC. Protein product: CASSETGGVGEQYF. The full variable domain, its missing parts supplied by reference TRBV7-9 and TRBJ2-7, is DTGVSQNPRHKITKRGQNVTFRCDPISEHNRLYWYRQTLGQGPEFLTYFQNEAQLEKSRLLSDRFSAERPKGSFSTLEIQRTEQGDSAMYLCASSETGGVGEQYFGPGTRLTVT.

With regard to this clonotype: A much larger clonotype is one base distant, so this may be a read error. The CDR3 DNA sequence: TGTGCCAGCAGTTTCGCGGGGACCTCCTACGAGCACTACTTC. This codes for CASSFAGTSYEHYF. The gene calls are TRBV12-3 or TRBV12-4 and TRBJ2-7, with D perhaps TRBD2 (6 bases). The CDR3 is made up of 14 amino acids.

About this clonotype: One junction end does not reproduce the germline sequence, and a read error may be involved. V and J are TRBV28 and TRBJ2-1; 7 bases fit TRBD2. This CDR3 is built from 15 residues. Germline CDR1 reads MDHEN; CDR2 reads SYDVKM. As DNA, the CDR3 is TGTGCCAGCAGTCAAAGCGGGACGTCCTACAATGAGCGGTTCTTC. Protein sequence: CASSQSGTSYNERFF.

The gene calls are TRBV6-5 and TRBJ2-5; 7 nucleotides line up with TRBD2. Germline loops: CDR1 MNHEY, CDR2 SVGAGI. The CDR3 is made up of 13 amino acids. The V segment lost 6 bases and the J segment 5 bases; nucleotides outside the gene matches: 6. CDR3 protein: CASRRTSAETQYF. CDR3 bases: TGTGCCAGCAGACGGACTAGTGCCGAGACCCAGTACTTC.

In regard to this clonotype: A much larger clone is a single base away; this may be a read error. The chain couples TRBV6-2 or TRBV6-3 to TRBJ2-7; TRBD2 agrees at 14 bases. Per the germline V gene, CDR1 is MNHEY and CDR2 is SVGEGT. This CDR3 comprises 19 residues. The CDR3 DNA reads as TGTACCAGCAGTCCGGGACTAGCGGGAGTATCCGCTATCTCCTACGAGCAGTACTTC. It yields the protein CTSSPGLAGVSAISYEQYF.

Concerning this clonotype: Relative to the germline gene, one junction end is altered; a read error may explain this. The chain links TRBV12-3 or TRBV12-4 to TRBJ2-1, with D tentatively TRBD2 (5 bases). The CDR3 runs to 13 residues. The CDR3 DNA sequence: TGTGCCATCAGTGTTCGGGATTACAATGAGCAGTTCTTC. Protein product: CAISVRDYNEQFF.

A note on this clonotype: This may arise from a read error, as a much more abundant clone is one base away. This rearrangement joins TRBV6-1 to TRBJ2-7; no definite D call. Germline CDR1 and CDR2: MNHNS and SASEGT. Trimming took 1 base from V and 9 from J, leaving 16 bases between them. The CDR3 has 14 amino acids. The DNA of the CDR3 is TGTGCCAGCAGTGAAGGCGGCGGACCTACGGGGCAGTACTTC. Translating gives CASSEGGGPTGQYF.

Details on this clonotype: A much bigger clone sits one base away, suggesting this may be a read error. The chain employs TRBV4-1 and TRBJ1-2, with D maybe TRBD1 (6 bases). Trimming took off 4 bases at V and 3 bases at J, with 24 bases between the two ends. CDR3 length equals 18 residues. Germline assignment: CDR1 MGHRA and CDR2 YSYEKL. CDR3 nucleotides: TGCGCCAGCAGCCTAGAAACCGGACAGCCCCGTTGGGACTATGGCTACACCTTC. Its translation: CASSLETGQPRWDYGYTF.

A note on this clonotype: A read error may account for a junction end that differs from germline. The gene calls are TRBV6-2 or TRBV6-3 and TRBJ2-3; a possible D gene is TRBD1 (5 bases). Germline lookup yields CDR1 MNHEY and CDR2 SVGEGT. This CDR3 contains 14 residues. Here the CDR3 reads CASTYDQGTVTQYF. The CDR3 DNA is TGTGCCAGCACCTACGATCAGGGCACAGTTACGCAGTATTTT.

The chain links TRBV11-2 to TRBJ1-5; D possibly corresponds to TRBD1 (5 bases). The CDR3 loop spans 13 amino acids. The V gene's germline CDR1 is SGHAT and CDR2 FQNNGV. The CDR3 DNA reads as TGTGTCAGTGGACTGGGGCCCCTGGAACCCCAGCATTTT. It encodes CVSGLGPLEPQHF.

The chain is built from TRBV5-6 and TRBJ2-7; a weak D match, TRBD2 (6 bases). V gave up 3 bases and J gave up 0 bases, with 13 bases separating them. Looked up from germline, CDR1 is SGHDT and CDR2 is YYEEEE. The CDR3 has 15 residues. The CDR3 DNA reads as TGTGCCAGCAGCTGGAGGGGCGCTTTCTCCTACGAGCAGTACTTC. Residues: CASSWRGAFSYEQYF.

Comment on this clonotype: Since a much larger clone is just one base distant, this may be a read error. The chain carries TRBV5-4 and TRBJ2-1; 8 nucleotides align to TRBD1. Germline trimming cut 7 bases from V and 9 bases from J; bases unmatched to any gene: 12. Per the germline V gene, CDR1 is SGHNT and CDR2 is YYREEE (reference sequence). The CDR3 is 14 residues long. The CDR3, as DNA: TGTGCCAGCGGCCGAGGAGGACAGGGATCTGAGCAGTTCTTC. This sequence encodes CASGRGGQGSEQFF.

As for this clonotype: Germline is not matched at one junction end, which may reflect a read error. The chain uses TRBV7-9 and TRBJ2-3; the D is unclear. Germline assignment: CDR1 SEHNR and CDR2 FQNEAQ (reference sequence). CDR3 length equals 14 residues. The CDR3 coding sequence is TGTGTCAGCAGCTTATCCAGCAGCACAGATACGCAGTATTTT. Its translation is CVSSLSSSTDTQYF.

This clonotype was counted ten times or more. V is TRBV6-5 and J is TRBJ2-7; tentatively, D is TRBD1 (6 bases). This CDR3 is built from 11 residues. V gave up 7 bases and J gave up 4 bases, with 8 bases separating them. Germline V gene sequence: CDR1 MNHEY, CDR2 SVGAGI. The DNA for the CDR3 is TGTGCCAGCACCCAGGGGTACGAGCAGTACTTC. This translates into CASTQGYEQYF.

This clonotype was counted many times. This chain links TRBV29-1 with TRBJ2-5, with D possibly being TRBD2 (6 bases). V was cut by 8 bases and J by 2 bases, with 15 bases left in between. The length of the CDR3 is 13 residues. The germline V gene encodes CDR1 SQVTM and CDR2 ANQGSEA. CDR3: CSSARDSQETQYF. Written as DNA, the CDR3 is TGCAGCTCTGCCCGGGACTCTCAAGAGACCCAGTACTTC.

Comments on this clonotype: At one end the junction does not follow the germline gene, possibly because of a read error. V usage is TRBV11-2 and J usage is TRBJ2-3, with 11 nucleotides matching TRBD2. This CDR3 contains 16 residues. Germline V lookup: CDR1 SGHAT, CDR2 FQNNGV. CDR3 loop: CASSLTSGSGTDTQYF. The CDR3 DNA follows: TGTGCCAGCAGCCTAACTAGCGGGAGCGGCACAGATACGCAGTATTTC.